The 15 T cell receptor beta chains listed next were all sequenced from one sample in a study of blood T cells in healthy people across ages. Together with a sample-barcoded 5' primer, a J-beta primer mix was included in a second PCR lasting about 6 to 11 cycles. TCRdb re-called the 5' RACE reads with MiXCR, one entry per CDR3 protein. The sample includes under 1,000,000 distinct CDR3 sequences, 35% to 40% seen only once; the top ten take 10% to 15%. Sequenced material: blood. These receptors were taken from a man aged 18 to 30 in good health.

The rearrangement uses TRBV10-3 and TRBJ2-4; 10 nucleotides agree with TRBD1. Germline CDR1 and CDR2: ENHRY and SYGVKD. This CDR3 is 17 amino acids long. J lost 1 base, V lost 4 bases, and 7 bases had no gene match. This CDR3 is CAISGVGQGMAKNIQYF. The CDR3 DNA follows: TGTGCCATCAGTGGGGTGGGACAGGGGATGGCCAAAAACATTCAGTACTTC.

J is TRBJ1-2 and V is TRBV6-2 or TRBV6-3; D call uncertain. V was shortened by 2 bases and J by 10 bases, with 8 bases between the two germline ends. Germline V gene lookup returns CDR1 MNHEY and CDR2 SVGEGT. This CDR3 is 11 amino acids long. The CDR3 DNA follows: TGTGCCAGCAGTTACGGGGTAGTCTACACCTTC. Translation: CASSYGVVYTF.

The J gene is TRBJ1-1, the V gene TRBV4-2; D remains unclear. The CDR3 is made up of 16 amino acids. V was shortened by 0 bases and J by 0 bases, with 11 bases between the two germline ends. Germline assignment: CDR1 LGHNA and CDR2 YNFKEQ. This CDR3 reads CASSQDMEVLNTEAFF. CDR3 nucleotide sequence: TGTGCCAGCAGCCAAGATATGGAGGTTTTGAACACTGAAGCTTTCTTT.

This chain joins TRBV14 and TRBJ1-1; a weak D match, TRBD1 (5 bases). The V and J ends lost 5 bases and 5 bases respectively, with 15 bases between them. Germline-derived CDR1 and CDR2 are SGHDN and FVKESK. This CDR3 comprises 14 residues. The DNA of the CDR3 is TGTGCCAGCAGCGTACTTCCAGGGAGGACTGAAGCTTTCTTT. It specifies CASSVLPGRTEAFF. The full variable domain, in which reference TRBV14 and TRBJ1-1 provide the parts outside the CDR3, is EAGVTQFPSHSVIEKGQTVTLRCDPISGHDNLYWYRRVMGKEIKFLLHFVKESKQDESGMPNNRFLAERTGGTYSTLKVQPAELEDSGVYFCASSVLPGRTEAFFGQGTRLTVV.

V usage is TRBV28 and J usage is TRBJ1-1; possible D gene TRBD1, 5 bases. The V gene lost 4 bases and the J gene lost 13 bases, with 13 bases spanning the gap. CDR3 length: 11 amino acids. Germline loops: CDR1 MDHEN, CDR2 SYDVKM. CDR3 DNA: TGTGCCAGCAGTTCGCCGGGACGGCATTTCTTT. Residues: CASSSPGRHFF. Full variable domain (remainder filled in from reference TRBV28 and TRBJ1-1): DVKVTQSSRYLVKRTGEKVFLECVQDMDHENMFWYRQDPGLGLRLIYFSYDVKMKEKGDIPEGYSVSREKKERFSLILESASTNQTSMYLCASSSPGRHFFGQGTRLTVV.

The rearrangement uses TRBV6-5 and TRBJ1-3, with D uncertain. Trimming took 8 bases from V and 0 from J, leaving 5 bases between them. Germline V gene data show CDR1 as MNHEY and CDR2 as SVGAGI. This CDR3 is 12 amino acids long. This CDR3 is CASQSSGNTIYF. The CDR3 DNA reads as TGTGCCAGCCAGAGCTCTGGAAACACCATATATTTT.

This clonotype was counted only a few times. The genes are TRBV28 and TRBJ2-3; 7 nucleotides agree with TRBD1. Germline-derived CDR1 and CDR2 are MDHEN and SYDVKM. Trimming removed 6 bases from V and 0 bases from J; junction bases left unmatched: 6. The CDR3 contains 15 residues. The CDR3 DNA is TGTGCCAGCAGAGTAGACAGGGACAGCACAGATACGCAGTATTTT. It codes for CASRVDRDSTDTQYF.

This clonotype was seen once. The V and J genes are TRBV27 and TRBJ1-6, with D maybe TRBD1 (5 bases). Germline assignment: CDR1 MNHEY and CDR2 SMNVEV (reference sequence). The V end lost 6 bases, the J end lost 5 bases, and 14 bases lay between the germline ends. This CDR3 region has 15 residues. CDR3 residues: CASRDDSWDNSPLHF. CDR3 DNA sequence: TGTGCCAGCAGAGACGACAGCTGGGATAATTCACCCCTCCACTTT.

This clonotype has more than one count but fewer than ten. The rearrangement links TRBV12-3 or TRBV12-4 to TRBJ2-3, with D tentatively TRBD1 (6 bases). This CDR3 has 16 residues. V was trimmed by 6 bases and J by 4 bases, leaving 20 bases between them. DNA of the CDR3: TGTGCCAGCAGCCGGCATACAGGGATTTGCCCAGATACGCAGTATTTT. Encoded protein: CASSRHTGICPDTQYF.

This clonotype was seen a handful of times. The V gene is TRBV20-1, the J gene TRBJ1-2, with 9 bases fitting TRBD1. This CDR3 is built from 14 residues. V lost 0 bases to trimming and J lost 7 bases; unmatched junction nucleotides: 6. Germline V gives CDR1 DFQATT, CDR2 SNEGSKA (reference sequence). The CDR3 DNA reads as TGCAGTGCTAGAGATCGGGACAGGGACCGTGGCTACACCTTC. It encodes CSARDRDRDRGYTF.

The V and J genes are TRBV20-1 and TRBJ2-3; perhaps D is TRBD1 or TRBD2 (6 bases each). This CDR3 contains 14 residues. CDR1 and CDR2 from the germline V gene are DFQATT and SNEGSKA (reference sequence). Trimming stripped 3 bases from V and 3 bases from J, with 13 bases between. The CDR3 bases are TGCAGTGCTAGCGGAGGGGGTGTGACAGATACGCAGTATTTT. Translation gives CSASGGGVTDTQYF.

CDR3 coding DNA: TGTGCCATCAGTGAGAGGGTCGAAGGGATTGAAGCTTTCTTT. Translated: CAISERVEGIEAFF. The chain couples TRBV10-3 to TRBJ1-1, with D hard to call. Germline values: CDR1 ENHRY, CDR2 SYGVKD. This CDR3 is 14 amino acids long. Trimming removed 2 bases at V and 7 bases at J, with 14 bases between.

This clonotype was detected many times. The chain combines TRBV7-2 with TRBJ2-3; 7 nucleotides align to TRBD1. V shed 6 bases and J 1 base; nucleotides not matched to a gene: 7. This CDR3 is 15 amino acids long. Germline V CDR1 and CDR2: SGHTA, FQGNSA. The CDR3: CASRQGVRGTDTQYF. The CDR3 DNA reads TGTGCCAGCAGGCAGGGGGTTAGGGGCACAGATACGCAGTATTTT.

This clonotype was observed a single time. V usage is TRBV28 and J usage is TRBJ1-2; D remains ambiguous. V lost 7 bases to trimming and J lost 3 bases, with 15 bases between them. The germline gives CDR1 MDHEN, CDR2 SYDVKM. This CDR3 has 14 residues. CDR3 DNA sequence: TGTGCCAGCACCGTCCCCGGGCAATACTATGGCTACACCTTC. The encoded protein is CASTVPGQYYGYTF.

This clonotype was recorded many times. The chain carries TRBV20-1 and TRBJ2-1, with D possibly being TRBD1 (6 bases). V was shortened by 6 bases and J by 1 base, with 13 bases between the two germline ends. Germline CDR1 DFQATT, CDR2 SNEGSKA (reference sequence). This CDR3 spans 14 amino acids. CDR3: CSAVGAQSYNEQFF. The DNA for the CDR3 is TGCAGTGCGGTGGGGGCCCAATCCTACAATGAGCAGTTCTTC.